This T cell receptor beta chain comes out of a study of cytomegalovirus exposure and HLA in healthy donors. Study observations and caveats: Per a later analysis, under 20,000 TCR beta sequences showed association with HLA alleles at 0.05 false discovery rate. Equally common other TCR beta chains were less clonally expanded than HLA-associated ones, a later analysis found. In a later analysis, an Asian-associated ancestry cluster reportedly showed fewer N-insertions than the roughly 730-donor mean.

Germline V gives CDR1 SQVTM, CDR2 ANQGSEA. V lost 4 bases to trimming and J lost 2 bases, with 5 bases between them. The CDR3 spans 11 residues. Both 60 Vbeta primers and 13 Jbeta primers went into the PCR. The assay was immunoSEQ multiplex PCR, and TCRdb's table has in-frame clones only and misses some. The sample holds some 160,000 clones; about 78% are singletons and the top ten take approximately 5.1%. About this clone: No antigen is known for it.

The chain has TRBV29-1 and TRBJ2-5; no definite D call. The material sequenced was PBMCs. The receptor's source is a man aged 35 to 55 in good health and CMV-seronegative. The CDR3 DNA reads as TGCAGCGTTGTTAAACAAGAGACCCAGTACTTC. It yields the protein CSVVKQETQYF.